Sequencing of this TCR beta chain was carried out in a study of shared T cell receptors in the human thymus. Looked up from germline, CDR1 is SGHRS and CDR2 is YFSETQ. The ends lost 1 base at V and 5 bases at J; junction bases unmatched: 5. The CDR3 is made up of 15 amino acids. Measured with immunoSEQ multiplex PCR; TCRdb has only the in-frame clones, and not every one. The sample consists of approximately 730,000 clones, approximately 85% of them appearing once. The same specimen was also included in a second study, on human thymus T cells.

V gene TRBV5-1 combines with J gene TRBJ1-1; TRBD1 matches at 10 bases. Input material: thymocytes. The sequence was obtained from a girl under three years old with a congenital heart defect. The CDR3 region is CASSLCGTGETEAFF. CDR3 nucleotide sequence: TGCGCCAGCAGCTTGTGTGGGACAGGGGAAACTGAAGCTTTCTTT.